Below, 5 T cell receptor beta chains from the same sample are listed, as sequenced in a study of a mutant IDH1 vaccine in newly diagnosed glioma. The repertoire was sequenced with immunoSEQ multiplex PCR; TCRdb's copy has only in-frame clones and lacks some. The sample lists around 50,000 clones; roughly 84% were seen once. No antigen has been identified for these receptors. Documented time point: week 47, end of study. Vaccination used 300 ug of mutant IDH1 20-mer peptide per dose, with topical imiquimod. The material sequenced was PBMCs, taken from a glioma patient whose treatment included an IDH1 peptide vaccine. These receptors all come from a woman in her twenties or thirties with glioma. Some clones in this sample may be carry-over from other donors' samples.

This clone was recorded a few times. The CDR3 coding sequence is TGTGCCACCCTAAACAATGAGCAGTTCTTC. This codes for CATLNNEQFF. The chain employs TRBV15 and TRBJ2-1; no firm D call. Between the trimmed V and J ends, which lost 8 bases and 5 bases, there was a span of 4 bases. CDR1 and CDR2 from the germline V gene are LNHNV and YYDKDF (reference sequence). This CDR3 is 10 amino acids long.

This CDR3 reads CAGWPGRENGYTF. Here the CDR3 DNA reads TGTGCCGGCTGGCCCGGCAGGGAAAATGGCTACACCTTC. V usage is TRBV6-1 and J usage is TRBJ1-2; the D gene is possibly TRBD1 (5 bases). This CDR3 contains 13 residues. Germline V gene data show CDR1 as MNHNS and CDR2 as SASEGT. V was cut by 11 bases and J by 6 bases, with 19 bases left in between.

V usage is TRBV5-1 and J usage is TRBJ1-1, with a tentative D call TRBD1 (6 bases). This CDR3 has 15 amino acids. In germline, CDR1 is SGHRS, CDR2 YFSETQ. V shed 6 bases and J shed 5 bases, with 20 bases lying between them. The CDR3 coding sequence is TGCGCCAGCACCCGAGGGGGGCAGGGAGGGACTGAAGCTTTCTTT. As protein: CASTRGGQGGTEAFF.

This clone is a singleton in its sample. CDR3 bases: TGTGCCAGCAGCTTAGACGCTAGCGGGAGAAAGACCCAGTACTTC. This sequence encodes CASSLDASGRKTQYF. This chain uses TRBV7-2 with TRBJ2-5; 10 bases map to TRBD2. CDR1 SGHTA and CDR2 FQGNSA come from the germline V gene. The CDR3 totals 15 residues. The V gene end was trimmed by 1 base and the J gene end by 6 bases; junction bases not matched to a gene: 5.

V gene TRBV14 combines with J gene TRBJ2-7; no clear D. This CDR3 spans 14 amino acids. V lost 1 base and J 2 bases, leaving 9 bases between the germline ends. Germline CDR1 and CDR2: SGHDN and FVKESK. CDR3 sequence reads: CASSQVLVPYEQYF. In nucleotides, the CDR3 is TGTGCCAGCAGCCAAGTTCTGGTCCCCTACGAGCAGTACTTC.